This T cell receptor (beta chain) was identified during a study of blood T cell repertoires in COVID-19. At the level of the study: COVID-19 samples collected from the United States, Italy and Spain covered acute and convalescent phases. PBMCs, B-cell-depleted T cells, or T cells were the source of the cDNA or gDNA that made up the material.

Original methodology: For nucleated cells, counts were estimated from reference gene primer amplification. Data came from immunoSEQ multiplex PCR; TCRdb stores just in-frame clones and leaves some out. That table furnishes V, J and clone size, whereas the DNA furnished D and trimming. This table holds around 150,000 clones, about 80% found once. Germline-derived CDR1 and CDR2 are SNHLY and FYNNEI. The CDR3 has 15 amino acids. The junction had 11 bases not matched to a gene; V was cut back by 6 bases and J by 3 bases. The chain has TRBV2 and TRBJ2-7, with 7 nucleotides matching TRBD1. Specimen: peripheral blood. The TCR sequence derives from a woman in her thirties or forties with COVID-19, enrolled during active disease. For the CDR3, the DNA is TGTGCCAGCAGAAGAACCGGGACAGATAACTACGAGCAGTACTTC. Its protein is CASRRTGTDNYEQYF.